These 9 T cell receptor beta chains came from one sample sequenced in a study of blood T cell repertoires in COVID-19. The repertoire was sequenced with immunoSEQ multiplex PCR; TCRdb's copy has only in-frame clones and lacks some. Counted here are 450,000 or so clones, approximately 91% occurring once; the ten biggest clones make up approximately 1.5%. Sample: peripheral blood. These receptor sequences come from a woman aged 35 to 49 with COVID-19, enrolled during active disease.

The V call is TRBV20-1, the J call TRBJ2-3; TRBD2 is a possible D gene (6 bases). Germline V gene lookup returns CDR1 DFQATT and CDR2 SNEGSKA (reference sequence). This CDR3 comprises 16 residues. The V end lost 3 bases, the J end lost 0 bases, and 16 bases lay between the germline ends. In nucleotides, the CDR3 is TGCAGTGCTAGTGTACATGCTAGCGAGAGCACAGATACGCAGTATTTT. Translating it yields CSASVHASESTDTQYF.

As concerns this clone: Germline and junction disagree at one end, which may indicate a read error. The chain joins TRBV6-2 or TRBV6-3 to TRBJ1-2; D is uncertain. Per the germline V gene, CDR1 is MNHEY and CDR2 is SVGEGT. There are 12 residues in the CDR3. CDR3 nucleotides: TGTGCCAGCAGTTACTCGTTCACAGAACCTTCCTTC. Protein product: CASSYSFTEPSF.

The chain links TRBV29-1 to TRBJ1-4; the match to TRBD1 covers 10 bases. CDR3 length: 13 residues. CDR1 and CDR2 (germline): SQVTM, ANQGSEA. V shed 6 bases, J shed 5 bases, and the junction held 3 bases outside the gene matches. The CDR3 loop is CSVRGQGNEKLFF. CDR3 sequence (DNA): TGCAGCGTGAGGGGACAGGGGAATGAAAAACTGTTTTTT.

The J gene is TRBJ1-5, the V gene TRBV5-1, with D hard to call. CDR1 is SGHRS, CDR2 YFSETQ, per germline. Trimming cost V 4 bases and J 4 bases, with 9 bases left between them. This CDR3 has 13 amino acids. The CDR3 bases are TGCGCCAGCAGCCCCACAGTAAATCAGCCCCAGCATTTT. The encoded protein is CASSPTVNQPQHF.

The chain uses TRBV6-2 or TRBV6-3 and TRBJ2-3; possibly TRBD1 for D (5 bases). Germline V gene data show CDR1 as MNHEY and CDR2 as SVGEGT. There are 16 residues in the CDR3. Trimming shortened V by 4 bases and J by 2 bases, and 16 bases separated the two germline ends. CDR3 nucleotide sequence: TGTGCCAGCAGTTTGCCCGCAGGGTTCCTCACAGATACGCAGTATTTT. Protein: CASSLPAGFLTDTQYF.

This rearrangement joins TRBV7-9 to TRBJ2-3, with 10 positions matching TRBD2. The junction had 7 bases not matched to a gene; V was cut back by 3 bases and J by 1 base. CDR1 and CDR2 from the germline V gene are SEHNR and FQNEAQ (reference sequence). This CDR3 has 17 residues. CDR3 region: CASSFSGRALGTDTQYF. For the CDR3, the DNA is TGTGCCAGCAGCTTCAGCGGGAGGGCCCTCGGCACAGATACGCAGTATTTT.

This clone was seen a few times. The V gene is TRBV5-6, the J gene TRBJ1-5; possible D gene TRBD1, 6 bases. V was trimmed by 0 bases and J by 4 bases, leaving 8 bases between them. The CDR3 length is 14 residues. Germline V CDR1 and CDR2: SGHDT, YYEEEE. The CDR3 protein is CASSLARGNQPQHF. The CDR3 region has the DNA TGTGCCAGCAGCTTGGCCAGGGGAAATCAGCCCCAGCATTTT. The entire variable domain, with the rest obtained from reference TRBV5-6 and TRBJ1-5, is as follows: DAGVTQSPTHLIKTRGQQVTLRCSPKSGHDTVSWYQQALGQGPQFIFQYYEEEERQRGNFPDRFSGHQFPNYSSELNVNALLLGDSALYLCASSLARGNQPQHFGDGTRLSIL.

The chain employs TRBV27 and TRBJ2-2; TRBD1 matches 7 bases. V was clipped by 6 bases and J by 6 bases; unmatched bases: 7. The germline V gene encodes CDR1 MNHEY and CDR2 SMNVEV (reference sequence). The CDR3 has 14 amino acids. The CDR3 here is CASSRKGGAGELFF. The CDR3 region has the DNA TGTGCCAGCAGCCGGAAAGGGGGCGCCGGGGAGCTGTTTTTT.

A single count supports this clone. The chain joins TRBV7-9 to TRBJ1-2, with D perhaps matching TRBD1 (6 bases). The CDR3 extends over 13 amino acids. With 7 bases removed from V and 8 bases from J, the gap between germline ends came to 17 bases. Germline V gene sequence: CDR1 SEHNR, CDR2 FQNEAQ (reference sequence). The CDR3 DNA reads TGTGCCAGCAACCCTTGGGACACTGAGGGCTACACCTTC. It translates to CASNPWDTEGYTF.